This TCR beta chain was recovered during a study of T-cell reconstitution after alpha-beta-depleted transplantation in children. Study-wide findings and caveats: A year had passed since transplant, and T-cell counts and diversity by then came mostly from newly produced T cells. Surviving recipient cells, namely T cells and thymic progenitors, were the source of high day-60 TCRbeta diversity in some patients.

Germline V gene sequence: CDR1 SGHAT, CDR2 FQNNGV. This CDR3 is 15 amino acids long. The V gene lost 5 bases and the J gene lost 5 bases, with 18 bases spanning the gap. The table lists this clonotype with many counts. What it binds is unknown. Molecular barcoding with unique molecular identifiers was used for the TCRbeta library. Using its own MiXCR run on the PCR reads, TCRdb lists one record per CDR3 protein. This repertoire shows roughly 45,000 distinct CDR3 sequences, around 9% found once; its top ten account for 27%. The chain recombines TRBV11-2 with TRBJ2-5; no firm D call. Sequencing was performed on PBMCs, mostly from graft donor cells, taken 60 days after TCRalphabeta/CD19-depleted stem cell transplant. The clonotype was recovered from a male patient aged 2-10 years who had a stem cell transplant for chronic granulomatous disease, so the T cells may come from the graft donor. The CDR3 here is CASSPSPDIRETQYF. Written as DNA, the CDR3 is TGTGCCAGCAGCCCATCTCCTGACATACGCGAGACCCAGTACTTC.